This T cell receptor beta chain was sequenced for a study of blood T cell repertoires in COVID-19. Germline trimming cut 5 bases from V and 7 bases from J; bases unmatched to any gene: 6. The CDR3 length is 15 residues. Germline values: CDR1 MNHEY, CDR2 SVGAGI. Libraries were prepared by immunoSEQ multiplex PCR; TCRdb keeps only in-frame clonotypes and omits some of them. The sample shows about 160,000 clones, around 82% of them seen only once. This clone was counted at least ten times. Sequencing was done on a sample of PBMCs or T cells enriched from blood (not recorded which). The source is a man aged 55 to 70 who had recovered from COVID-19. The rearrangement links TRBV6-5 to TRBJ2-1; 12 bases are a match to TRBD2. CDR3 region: CASSQLAGGANEQFF. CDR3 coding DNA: TGTGCCAGCAGTCAGCTAGCGGGAGGGGCAAATGAGCAGTTCTTC.